This T cell receptor (beta chain) comes out of a study of T cells after yellow fever vaccination. For the study at large: The SMART-Seq v4 Ultra Low Input method served to prepare the low-cell-number fractions.

TCRdb re-derived calls from the 5' RACE reads in MiXCR, one entry per CDR3 protein. Found here are 500,000 to 700,000 distinct CDR3 sequences, around 21% of them singletons; the top ten hold over 11%. This CDR3 spans 13 amino acids. Germline V gene data show CDR1 as MNHNS and CDR2 as SASEGT. Notes on the study in general: The booster response re-showed most primary clones: 95% to 96% CD4, around 90% CD8.

This clonotype was observed a few times. Antigen unknown. The V and J genes are TRBV6-1 and TRBJ2-3, with 8 bases identical to TRBD2. This sequence originates from a man between 25 and 39 years old who received the YFV17D yellow fever vaccine. The sequencing used PBMCs, collected 15 days after the yellow fever booster vaccination. The CDR3 DNA reads TGTGCTACGGCATCGGGAGGGAAAGATACGCAGTATTTT. Amino acid sequence: CATASGGKDTQYF.